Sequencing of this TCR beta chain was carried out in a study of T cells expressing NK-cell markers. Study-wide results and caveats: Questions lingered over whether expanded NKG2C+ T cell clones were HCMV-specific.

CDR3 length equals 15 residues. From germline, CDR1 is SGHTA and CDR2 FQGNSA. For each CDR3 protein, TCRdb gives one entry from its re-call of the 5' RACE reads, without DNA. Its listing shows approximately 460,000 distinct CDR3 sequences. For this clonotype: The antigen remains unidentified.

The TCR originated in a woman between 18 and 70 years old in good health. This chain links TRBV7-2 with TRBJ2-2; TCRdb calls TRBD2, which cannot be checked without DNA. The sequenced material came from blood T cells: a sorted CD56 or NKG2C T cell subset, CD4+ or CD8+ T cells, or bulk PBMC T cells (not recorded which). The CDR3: CASSSGLGPAGELFF. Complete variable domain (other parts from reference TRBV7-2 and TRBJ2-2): GAGVSQSPSNKVTEKGKDVELRCDPISGHTALYWYRQSLGQGLEFLIYFQGNSAPDKSGLPSDRFSAERTGGSVSTLTIQRTQQEDSAVYLCASSSGLGPAGELFFGEGSRLTVL.